This passage covers 18 T cell receptor beta chains from one sample sequenced in a study of blood T cells in healthy people across ages. Primers used in a second PCR of about 6 to 11 cycles were a sample-barcoded 5' primer and a J-beta primer mix. TCRdb redid the calling of the 5' RACE reads with MiXCR, one entry per CDR3 protein. This table has nearly 1 million distinct CDR3 sequences, just over 50% appearing once. Sample: blood. These receptors were obtained from a woman aged 55-69 years in good health.

This clonotype was detected many times. The chain joins TRBV28 to TRBJ2-5, with D perhaps matching TRBD1 (6 bases). The germline V gene encodes CDR1 MDHEN and CDR2 SYDVKM. V was shortened by 4 bases and J by 2 bases, with 11 bases between the two germline ends. The CDR3 loop spans 14 amino acids. CDR3 coding DNA: TGTGCCAGCAGTTCCCGGACAGTTCAAGAGACCCAGTACTTC. It is translated as CASSSRTVQETQYF.

The CDR3: CASKWGRGAEQYF. CDR3 sequence (DNA): TGCGCCAGCAAATGGGGTAGGGGAGCCGAGCAGTACTTC. This chain links TRBV5-1 with TRBJ2-5; either TRBD1 or TRBD2 may fit D (5 bases each). Near its end, the DNA agrees better with TRBJ2-7, so the J call may be wrong. The CDR3 is made up of 13 amino acids. Germline CDR1 SGHRS, CDR2 YFSETQ.

This chain joins TRBV7-9 and TRBJ2-3, with D possibly TRBD1 on 6 matching bases. V was cut by 1 base and J by 1 base, with 15 bases left in between. Germline V gene lookup returns CDR1 SEHNR and CDR2 FQNEAQ (reference sequence). The CDR3 contains 17 residues. In DNA form, the CDR3 reads TGTGCCAGCAGCTTAGGAGGACAGCCGGTTGGCACAGATACGCAGTATTTT. It yields the protein CASSLGGQPVGTDTQYF. Full variable domain (outside the CDR3, taken from reference TRBV7-9 and TRBJ2-3): DTGVSQNPRHKITKRGQNVTFRCDPISEHNRLYWYRQTLGQGPEFLTYFQNEAQLEKSRLLSDRFSAERPKGSFSTLEIQRTEQGDSAMYLCASSLGGQPVGTDTQYFGPGTRLTVL.

The genes are TRBV12-3 or TRBV12-4 and TRBJ2-4; a possible D gene is TRBD2 (5 bases). With 6 bases removed from V and 1 base from J, the gap between germline ends came to 16 bases. This CDR3 has 16 amino acids. The CDR3 nucleotides are TGTGCCAGCAGCCACGAGGGTTGGAAGGCCAAAAACATTCAGTACTTC. Amino acid sequence: CASSHEGWKAKNIQYF.

This chain links TRBV7-9 with TRBJ1-4, with 11 bases matching TRBD1. The V and J ends lost 1 base and 6 bases, in that order; junction bases with no gene match: 4. Germline lookup yields CDR1 SEHNR and CDR2 FQNEAQ (reference sequence). The CDR3 is made up of 16 amino acids. DNA for the CDR3: TGTGCCAGCAGCTTAGGGACAGGGGGCATGGATGAAAAACTGTTTTTT. It specifies CASSLGTGGMDEKLFF.

This rearrangement joins TRBV28 to TRBJ2-7, with 12 positions matching TRBD2. In germline, CDR1 is MDHEN, CDR2 SYDVKM. J gave up 5 bases and V 5 bases, and 13 bases lay outside the gene matches. This CDR3 is built from 17 residues. CDR3 bases: TGTGCCAGCAGTAACGGACAGCCTAGCGGGAGGGGCCACGAGCAGTACTTC. This codes for CASSNGQPSGRGHEQYF.

The V gene is TRBV12-3 or TRBV12-4, the J gene TRBJ2-3; D is possibly TRBD2 (5 bases). CDR3 length: 12 residues. Trimming stripped 4 bases from V and 8 bases from J, with 10 bases between. The chain's CDR3 is CASSSGSGTQYF. In DNA form, the CDR3 reads TGTGCCAGCAGTTCGGGGAGCGGTACGCAGTATTTT.

The table lists this clonotype with a few counts. The rearrangement uses TRBV7-2 and TRBJ2-3; TRBD1 matches at 10 bases. The trim removed 4 bases at V and 8 bases at J, leaving 9 bases unmatched. The CDR3 extends over 15 amino acids. The V gene's germline CDR1 is SGHTA and CDR2 FQGNSA. In DNA form, the CDR3 reads TGTGCCAGCAGCTCCCGGACAGGGGGTAGAGTTACGCAGTATTTT. It encodes CASSSRTGGRVTQYF. Full variable domain (remainder filled in from reference TRBV7-2 and TRBJ2-3): GAGVSQSPSNKVTEKGKDVELRCDPISGHTALYWYRQSLGQGLEFLIYFQGNSAPDKSGLPSDRFSAERTGGSVSTLTIQRTQQEDSAVYLCASSSRTGGRVTQYFGPGTRLTVL.

The chain combines TRBV20-1 with TRBJ1-2; D gene ambiguous. This CDR3 comprises 11 residues. Trimming took 7 bases from V and 5 from J, leaving 11 bases between them. Germline-derived CDR1 and CDR2 are DFQATT and SNEGSKA (reference sequence). CDR3 in amino acids: CSVRRGYGYTF. CDR3 DNA sequence: TGCAGTGTCAGACGGGGTTATGGCTACACCTTC.

This clonotype was counted between two and nine times. J is TRBJ2-4 and V is TRBV12-3 or TRBV12-4; TRBD1 matches at 7 bases. The CDR3 is made up of 15 amino acids. The J segment lost 0 bases and the V segment lost 5 bases, leaving 4 bases of the junction unmatched. The CDR3 bases are TGTGCCAGCAGTGTACAGGGGCTAGCCAAAAACATTCAGTACTTC. Translating gives CASSVQGLAKNIQYF.

To note about this clonotype: The junction does not match germline at one end; this may be a read error. The chain recombines TRBV12-3 or TRBV12-4 with TRBJ2-3, with D perhaps TRBD1 or TRBD2 (5 bases each). CDR3 size: 15 residues. The CDR3 nucleotides are TGTGCCAGCAGCCCAAGAGGGGTAGGCACAGGTACGCAGTATTTT. This gives the protein CASSPRGVGTGTQYF.

This chain uses TRBV27 with TRBJ2-5, with D possibly TRBD1 on 6 matching bases. CDR1 and CDR2 (germline): MNHEY, SMNVEV (reference sequence). The CDR3 consists of 15 residues. V was clipped by 1 base and J by 2 bases, with 11 bases between them. The CDR3 coding sequence is TGTGCCAGCAGTTTATGGGCCGGACAGCAAGAGACCCAGTACTTC. As protein: CASSLWAGQQETQYF.

The chain has TRBV4-1 and TRBJ2-5; 10 nucleotides line up with TRBD2. The J call may be faulty, since TRBJ2-7 better matches the DNA end. Germline loops: CDR1 MGHRA, CDR2 YSYEKL. The CDR3 is 15 amino acids. The CDR3 DNA reads as TGCGCCAGCAGCCCCTATCTAGCGGGGGCCTACGAGCAGTACTTC. This codes for CASSPYLAGAYEQYF.

The genes are TRBV11-2 and TRBJ2-5, with D maybe TRBD2 (6 bases). TRBJ2-7 explains the end of the DNA better; the J call may be wrong. Germline CDR1 reads SGHAT; CDR2 reads FQNNGV. This CDR3 has 13 amino acids. The CDR3 protein is CASSSWNGGEQYF. In DNA form, the CDR3 reads TGTGCCAGCAGCTCATGGAACGGGGGCGAGCAGTACTTC.

This clonotype was seen more than once but under ten times. V and J are TRBV7-2 and TRBJ2-3, with no clear D. Germline V lookup: CDR1 SGHTA, CDR2 FQGNSA. V lost 6 bases, J lost 6 bases, and 13 bases lay in between. The length of the CDR3 is 13 residues. CDR3 sequence (DNA): TGTGCCAGCAGGGGGTATGGCGTTGATACGCAGTATTTT. This codes for CASRGYGVDTQYF.

This clonotype has a handful of counts. This sequence joins TRBV7-6 and TRBJ1-6; 7 bases map to TRBD1. Losses at the gene ends were 5 bases for V and 10 bases for J; bases not matched to a gene: 11. The CDR3 consists of 15 residues. Germline V lookup: CDR1 SGHVS, CDR2 FNYEAQ. The CDR3 is CASSAEGAGESPLHF. CDR3 bases: TGTGCCAGCAGCGCCGAGGGGGCTGGAGAATCACCCCTCCACTTT.

The chain has TRBV3-1 and TRBJ2-5, with 10 positions matching TRBD2. CDR1 and CDR2 from the germline V gene are LGHDT and YNNKEL (reference sequence). The V gene end was trimmed by 1 base and the J gene end by 7 bases; junction bases not matched to a gene: 9. The CDR3 is 16 residues long. The CDR3 region has the DNA TGTGCCAGCAGCCAAGGCCGAGCGGGAGGGTTGGGGACCCAGTACTTC. Protein sequence: CASSQGRAGGLGTQYF.

CDR3 residues: CASSRKGYEYIYNEQFF. The CDR3 coding sequence is TGTGCCAGCAGCCGAAAGGGGTACGAATATATTTACAATGAGCAGTTCTTC. This rearrangement joins TRBV7-9 to TRBJ2-1; maybe TRBD1 (5 bases). The CDR3 totals 17 residues. The germline V gene has CDR1 SEHNR and CDR2 FQNEAQ (reference sequence). Trimming pared 5 bases from V and 4 bases from J, leaving 21 bases between. The full variable domain, completed using reference TRBV7-9 and TRBJ2-1, is DTGVSQNPRHKITKRGQNVTFRCDPISEHNRLYWYRQTLGQGPEFLTYFQNEAQLEKSRLLSDRFSAERPKGSFSTLEIQRTEQGDSAMYLCASSRKGYEYIYNEQFFGPGTRLTVL.